This is a list of T cell receptor beta chains from one sample in a study of CD8 T cells in Susac syndrome. TCRdb independently ran MiXCR on the immunoSEQ multiplex PCR reads; one entry per CDR3 protein. In the table there are tens of thousands of distinct CDR3 sequences, approximately 93% of which are singletons. Specimen: CD8+ T cells from PBMCs. The receptor source for this set is a human donor with Susac syndrome. CDR3s include the opening cysteine and the closing phenylalanine or tryptophan. A D gene is named only where the DNA matches it firmly. Only part of the rows carry a size: once, few, many, or a class if the clone is expanded.

D gene	V gene	clone size	J gene	CDR3 DNA	CDR3 protein
.	TRBV4-1	.	TRBJ2-7	TGCGCCAGCAGCCAAGGGTCATCCTACGAGCAGTACTTC	CASSQGSSYEQYF
.	TRBV7-9	once	TRBJ2-1	TGTGCCAGCAGCGGCCAAGGACGCCCGCGTGGGCAGTTCTTC	CASSGQGRPRGQFF
.	TRBV3-1	.	TRBJ2-7	TGTGCCAGCAGCCACGGGCAGCCCTTCGAGCAGTACTTC	CASSHGQPFEQYF
TRBD1	TRBV9	.	TRBJ2-2	TGTGCCAGCAGCGTAGCCTTGACAGGGGGCACCGGGGAGCTGTTTTTT	CASSVALTGGTGELFF
.	TRBV9	once	TRBJ2-5	TGTGCCAGCAGCGTAGGTGCTAGCGTTACTCCAGAGACCCAGTACTTC	CASSVGASVTPETQYF
TRBD1	TRBV27	.	TRBJ1-6	TGTGCCAGCACCGGGACAGGGCAGTTACCACCCCTCCACTTT	CASTGTGQLPPLHF
TRBD1	TRBV20-1	.	TRBJ2-7	TGCAGTGCTAGAACCCGGGACAGCTACGAGCAGTACTTC	CSARTRDSYEQYF
TRBD1	TRBV12-3/TRBV12-4	.	TRBJ2-1	TGTGCCAGCAGCCGATGGACAGGGGATGAGCAGTTCTTC	CASSRWTGDEQFF
.	TRBV9	.	TRBJ2-7	TGTGCCAGCAACGTCGGTGGATATGCCTCCTACGAGCAGTACTTC	CASNVGGYASYEQYF
TRBD1	TRBV27	.	TRBJ1-1	TGTGCCAGCAGTTTGGACAGGGGATCGAACACTGAAGCTTTCTTT	CASSLDRGSNTEAFF
TRBD2	TRBV19	.	TRBJ2-1	TGTGCCAGTAGTGCGGGGGGCCGTAACAATGAGCAGTTCTTC	CASSAGGRNNEQFF
.	TRBV5-4	.	TRBJ1-5	TGTGCCAGCAGCTTCGGCGGTTATAGCAATCAGCCCCAGCATTTT	CASSFGGYSNQPQHF
.	TRBV18	.	TRBJ2-3	TGTGCCAGCTCACCCGGGATCCTTGTGGATACGCAGTATTTT	CASSPGILVDTQYF
TRBD2	TRBV28	.	TRBJ2-7	TGTGCCAGCACCCCGGGGGGTTTCGAGCAGTACTTC	CASTPGGFEQYF
.	TRBV9	.	TRBJ2-1	TGTGCCAGCAGCCCCGCTGGAGGTGGCAATGAGCAGTTCTTC	CASSPAGGGNEQFF
.	TRBV5-6	.	TRBJ1-1	TGTGCCAGCAGCCAGGGCTTTTTGAACACTGAAGCTTTCTTT	CASSQGFLNTEAFF
TRBD1	TRBV6-5	.	TRBJ2-1	TGTGCCAGCAGTTGGGACAGATCCTACAATGAGCAGTTCTTC	CASSWDRSYNEQFF
.	TRBV7-8	.	TRBJ2-1	TGTGCCAGCAGCCCCTACGGGACGGATCTTAACAATGAGCAGTTCTTC	CASSPYGTDLNNEQFF
.	TRBV5-1	.	TRBJ1-2	TGCGCCAGCAGCTTCGGGGATGGCTACACCTTC	CASSFGDGYTF
.	TRBV6-2/TRBV6-3	.	TRBJ2-7	TGTGCCAGCAGTTACCGGGTCGGCGAGCAGTACTTC	CASSYRVGEQYF
.	TRBV7-9	.	TRBJ2-6	TGTGCCAGCAGCTCCCGTCTTGCTGGGGCCAACGTCCTGACTTTC	CASSSRLAGANVLTF
.	TRBV4-3	.	TRBJ1-1	TGCGCCAGCAGCCAAGGAAGGGGTAGGAACACTGAAGCTTTCTTT	CASSQGRGRNTEAFF
TRBD1	TRBV14	.	TRBJ2-7	TGTGCCAGCAGCCAGAGAGGACAGGGTAATTTATACGAGCAGTACTTC	CASSQRGQGNLYEQYF